This passage covers 28 T cell receptor beta chains from one sample sequenced in a study of shared clonotypes between healthy human individuals. Selected positively for CCR7 and CD45RO-negative, naive CD8 cells excluded terminally differentiated effector memory CD45RA+ cells. Clones were read by immunoSEQ multiplex PCR, and TCRdb kept only the in-frame ones, dropping some. The data show 1.5 million to 2.5 million clones, with about 95% seen just once and more than 0.9% held by the top ten. Sequencing was carried out using naive CD8+ T cells sorted from blood. These receptors all stem from a young man in good health.

The CDR3 region is CASSLDVGGPQPQHF. CDR3 DNA sequence: TGTGCCAGCAGCTTGGATGTTGGGGGACCTCAGCCCCAGCATTTT. The gene calls are TRBV5-8 and TRBJ1-5, with D possibly being TRBD1 (5 bases). The CDR3 has 15 residues. The V end was cut by 0 bases, the J end by 6 bases, with 13 bases between. Germline lookup yields CDR1 SGHTS and CDR2 YDEGEE.

V usage is TRBV27 and J usage is TRBJ2-7; 9 nucleotides agree with TRBD1. The J segment lost 5 bases and the V segment lost 5 bases, leaving 13 bases of the junction unmatched. Germline V CDR1 and CDR2: MNHEY, SMNVEV (reference sequence). The CDR3 totals 16 residues. For the CDR3, the DNA is TGTGCCAGCAGTCCGAGCCACCCGGGACAGGGCCACGAGCAGTACTTC. Protein sequence: CASSPSHPGQGHEQYF.

This rearrangement joins TRBV30 to TRBJ2-1; TRBD1 is a possible D gene (6 bases). V shed 4 bases and J shed 9 bases, with 16 bases lying between them. The V gene's germline CDR1 is GTSNPN and CDR2 SVGIG (reference sequence). The CDR3 is 13 amino acids. The CDR3 DNA is TGTGCCTGGACCGGAGACAGGAGAGGTGAGCAGTTCTTC. Translating it yields CAWTGDRRGEQFF.

The gene calls are TRBV30 and TRBJ2-7; D is possibly TRBD1 (6 bases). Trimming shortened V by 2 bases and J by 2 bases, and 10 bases separated the two germline ends. CDR1 is GTSNPN and CDR2 is SVGIG in the germline V gene (reference sequence). The CDR3 runs 13 residues. CDR3 sequence (DNA): TGTGCCTGGAGTCACAGGGTAACCTACGAGCAGTACTTC. This sequence encodes CAWSHRVTYEQYF.

The rearrangement uses TRBV5-5 and TRBJ2-3; 13 bases align to TRBD2. CDR1 is SGHKS and CDR2 is YYEKEE in the germline V gene (reference sequence). The CDR3 consists of 16 residues. J gave up 6 bases and V 3 bases, and 7 bases lay outside the gene matches. The DNA of the CDR3 is TGTGCCAGCAGCTCCGGACTAGCGGGAGAGGGGGATACGCAGTATTTT. Protein sequence: CASSSGLAGEGDTQYF.

This rearrangement joins TRBV7-9 to TRBJ2-7, with 10 bases that match TRBD1. The V segment lost 5 bases and the J segment 2 bases; nucleotides outside the gene matches: 12. The germline CDR1 and CDR2 sequences are SEHNR and FQNEAQ (reference sequence). The CDR3 covers 17 residues. This chain's CDR3 is CASSQPPDRGTPYEQYF. CDR3 nucleotides: TGTGCCAGCAGCCAGCCACCGGACAGGGGGACCCCCTACGAGCAGTACTTC.

The chain combines TRBV28 with TRBJ1-5, with D unresolved. CDR3 length: 19 residues. In germline, CDR1 is MDHEN, CDR2 SYDVKM. V lost 2 bases, J lost 0 bases, and 20 bases lay in between. CDR3 loop: CASSLVADRLLHSNQPQHF. The CDR3 bases are TGTGCCAGCAGTTTAGTTGCGGACCGACTCCTCCATAGCAATCAGCCCCAGCATTTT.

V gene TRBV7-8 combines with J gene TRBJ2-3; 13 nucleotides match TRBD2. Germline loops: CDR1 SGHVS, CDR2 FQNEAQ. The CDR3 is 18 amino acids. J gave up 4 bases and V 3 bases, and 10 bases lay outside the gene matches. In DNA, the CDR3 is TGTGCCAGCAGCTTTGGACTAGCGGGAGCCCCCACGGCAGATACGCAGTATTTT. Its protein is CASSFGLAGAPTADTQYF.

J is TRBJ2-1 and V is TRBV5-1; D is perhaps TRBD2 (6 bases). V was clipped by 4 bases and J by 3 bases, with 23 bases between them. The CDR3 spans 18 residues. CDR1 is SGHRS and CDR2 is YFSETQ in the germline V gene. Here the CDR3 reads CASSTTGPGEGFYNEQFF. Written as DNA, the CDR3 is TGCGCCAGCAGCACAACTGGCCCGGGAGAGGGATTCTACAATGAGCAGTTCTTC.

This clone was recorded only once. The V call is TRBV15, the J call TRBJ2-7; no firm D call. CDR1 is LNHNV and CDR2 is YYDKDF in the germline V gene (reference sequence). This CDR3 contains 13 residues. With 0 bases removed from V and 7 bases from J, the gap between germline ends came to 10 bases. The CDR3 region is CATSRDRGTEQYF. CDR3 in DNA: TGTGCCACCAGCAGAGATAGAGGAACAGAGCAGTACTTC.

The gene calls are TRBV7-8 and TRBJ1-1, with 7 bases that match TRBD1. Germline CDR1 is SGHVS and CDR2 is FQNEAQ. This CDR3 region has 13 residues. V gave up 4 bases and J gave up 6 bases; unmatched junction bases: 5. The CDR3: CASSSAGGAEAFF. In nucleotides, the CDR3 is TGTGCCAGCAGCTCCGCAGGGGGAGCTGAAGCTTTCTTT. The full variable domain, its missing parts supplied by reference TRBV7-8 and TRBJ1-1, is GAGVSQSPRYKVAKRGQDVALRCDPISGHVSLFWYQQALGQGPEFLTYFQNEAQLDKSGLPSDRFFAERPEGSVSTLKIQRTQQEDSAVYLCASSSAGGAEAFFGQGTRLTVV.

The V and J genes are TRBV5-1 and TRBJ2-2; D assignment may be TRBD1 or TRBD2 (6 bases each). Per the germline V gene, CDR1 is SGHRS and CDR2 is YFSETQ. The CDR3 loop spans 14 amino acids. Between the trimmed V and J ends, which lost 0 bases and 6 bases, there was a span of 9 bases. CDR3 DNA sequence: TGCGCCAGCAGCTTGGATAGGGGGGCCGGGGAGCTGTTTTTT. Translated: CASSLDRGAGELFF.

The chain links TRBV30 to TRBJ1-1; perhaps TRBD1 as D (5 bases). The length of the CDR3 is 15 residues. V was shortened by 2 bases and J by 2 bases, with 15 bases between the two germline ends. Germline CDR1 GTSNPN, CDR2 SVGIG (reference sequence). In DNA, the CDR3 is TGTGCCTGGAGTCACACGGGGACGGCCAACACTGAAGCTTTCTTT. It yields the protein CAWSHTGTANTEAFF. Full variable domain (missing parts from reference TRBV30 and TRBJ1-1): SQTIHQWPATLVQPVGSPLSLECTVEGTSNPNLYWYRQAAGRGLQLLFYSVGIGQISSEVPQNLSASRPQDRQFILSSKKLLLSDSGFYLCAWSHTGTANTEAFFGQGTRLTVV.

This chain uses TRBV15 with TRBJ2-7, with 7 bases fitting TRBD2. Trimming removed 5 bases from V and 6 bases from J; junction bases left unmatched: 4. The CDR3 covers 12 residues. Per germline, CDR1 LNHNV and CDR2 YYDKDF (reference sequence). The CDR3: CATSGGEGEQYF. The CDR3, as DNA: TGTGCCACCAGCGGGGGGGAGGGCGAGCAGTACTTC.

This clone was found once. This rearrangement joins TRBV7-2 to TRBJ2-7, with 11 bases lining up with TRBD2. The ends lost 2 bases at V and 6 bases at J; junction bases unmatched: 6. Germline CDR1 SGHTA, CDR2 FQGNSA. This CDR3 contains 15 residues. CDR3 DNA: TGTGCCAGCAGCTTACTGGGACTAGCGGACGGCGAGCAGTACTTC. This gives the protein CASSLLGLADGEQYF.

For this clone: The same CDR3 can be traced to other DNA sequences in this sample. The chain couples TRBV6-1 to TRBJ2-7, with a tentative D call TRBD1 (6 bases). Trimming shortened V by 1 base and J by 3 bases, and 13 bases separated the two germline ends. Germline V lookup: CDR1 MNHNS, CDR2 SASEGT. CDR3 length equals 15 residues. CDR3 sequence reads: CASSEGQGRVYEQYF. The CDR3 region has the DNA TGTGCCAGCAGTGAAGGGCAGGGGCGGGTCTACGAGCAGTACTTC.

The rearrangement joins TRBV9 to TRBJ1-1, with 9 nucleotides matching TRBD1. Germline V gene sequence: CDR1 SGDLS, CDR2 YYNGEE. Trimming removed 0 bases from V and 0 bases from J; junction bases left unmatched: 3. This CDR3 spans 16 amino acids. The CDR3 protein is CASSVAGDRVNTEAFF. For the CDR3, the DNA is TGTGCCAGCAGCGTAGCTGGGGACAGGGTGAACACTGAAGCTTTCTTT.

In its sample, this clone was seen once. The same CDR3 is also encoded by other DNA sequences in this sample. J is TRBJ1-1 and V is TRBV6-5; D is ambiguous. The CDR3 length is 13 residues. Germline V gene data show CDR1 as MNHEY and CDR2 as SVGAGI. V shed 3 bases and J shed 5 bases, with 10 bases lying between them. The CDR3, as DNA: TGTGCCAGCAGTTATGGTCGGGGTACTGAAGCTTTCTTT. Its translation is CASSYGRGTEAFF.

Details on this clone: Other nucleotide sequences in the sample specify the same CDR3. V is TRBV6-5 and J is TRBJ2-1, with a possible D match to TRBD2 (5 bases). Per the germline V gene, CDR1 is MNHEY and CDR2 is SVGAGI. The CDR3 runs to 16 residues. V was shortened by 0 bases and J by 1 base, with 10 bases between the two germline ends. CDR3 region: CASSYSVGESYNEQFF. CDR3 coding DNA: TGTGCCAGCAGTTACTCGGTCGGGGAATCCTACAATGAGCAGTTCTTC.

The chain is built from TRBV30 and TRBJ1-5; D perhaps matches TRBD1 (6 bases). In germline, CDR1 is GTSNPN, CDR2 SVGIG (reference sequence). The CDR3 spans 13 residues. V was cut by 4 bases and J by 3 bases, with 10 bases left in between. The CDR3 bases are TGTGCCTGGAACAGGGTAATCAATCAGCCCCAGCATTTT. This encodes CAWNRVINQPQHF. Full variable domain (missing parts from reference TRBV30 and TRBJ1-5): SQTIHQWPATLVQPVGSPLSLECTVEGTSNPNLYWYRQAAGRGLQLLFYSVGIGQISSEVPQNLSASRPQDRQFILSSKKLLLSDSGFYLCAWNRVINQPQHFGDGTRLSIL.

This chain links TRBV5-1 with TRBJ2-1; D uncertain. Trimming cost V 0 bases and J 7 bases, with 14 bases left between them. This CDR3 spans 15 amino acids. Germline V gene sequence: CDR1 SGHRS, CDR2 YFSETQ. DNA of the CDR3: TGCGCCAGCAGCTTGGATCCTCGGGCGAGGAATGAGCAGTTCTTC. It is translated as CASSLDPRARNEQFF.

This clone was detected once. The chain couples TRBV7-6 to TRBJ2-7, with 10 bases matching TRBD1. After removal of 2 bases from V and 1 base from J, the junction contained 5 bases not matched to a gene. Per germline, CDR1 SGHVS and CDR2 FNYEAQ. The CDR3 covers 16 residues. The CDR3 loop is CASSLLGQGTSYEQYF. The CDR3 coding sequence is TGTGCCAGCAGCTTATTGGGACAGGGGACTTCCTACGAGCAGTACTTC. Combining the CDR3 with reference TRBV7-6 and TRBJ2-7 gives the whole variable domain GAGVSQSPRYKVTKRGQDVALRCDPISGHVSLYWYRQALGQGPEFLTYFNYEAQQDKSGLPNDRFSAERPEGSISTLTIQRTEQRDSAMYRCASSLLGQGTSYEQYFGPGTRLTVT.

The chain is built from TRBV30 and TRBJ2-7, with TRBD1 as a possible D gene (6 bases). Germline values: CDR1 GTSNPN, CDR2 SVGIG (reference sequence). Trimming stripped 2 bases from V and 0 bases from J, with 14 bases between. The CDR3 is 15 amino acids. Written as DNA, the CDR3 is TGTGCCTGGAGTAAGGTGGCAGGGGTCTCCTACGAGCAGTACTTC. This gives the protein CAWSKVAGVSYEQYF. The whole variable domain, filled in from reference TRBV30 and TRBJ2-7, reads SQTIHQWPATLVQPVGSPLSLECTVEGTSNPNLYWYRQAAGRGLQLLFYSVGIGQISSEVPQNLSASRPQDRQFILSSKKLLLSDSGFYLCAWSKVAGVSYEQYFGPGTRLTVT.

The chain joins TRBV2 to TRBJ2-7, with D possibly being TRBD1 (6 bases). The CDR3 has 15 amino acids. The germline V gene encodes CDR1 SNHLY and CDR2 FYNNEI. V gave up 2 bases and J gave up 2 bases, with 13 bases separating them. The CDR3 DNA sequence: TGTGCCAGCAGTGAATCGTCAGGGGTCGCCTACGAGCAGTACTTC. It translates to CASSESSGVAYEQYF.

V usage is TRBV4-3 and J usage is TRBJ1-2, with 10 bases aligning to TRBD1. This CDR3 is built from 16 residues. Germline V gene sequence: CDR1 LGHNA, CDR2 YSLEER. J gave up 5 bases and V 0 bases, and 6 bases lay outside the gene matches. CDR3 in amino acids: CASSQDRTGGGYGYTF. The CDR3, as DNA: TGCGCCAGCAGCCAAGATCGGACAGGGGGTGGGTATGGCTACACCTTC.

In regard to this clone: Within the sample, other DNA sequences also encode this same CDR3. The chain recombines TRBV10-3 with TRBJ1-1; possible D gene TRBD1, 5 bases. This CDR3 is 13 amino acids long. V dropped 2 bases and J dropped 4 bases, with 8 bases sitting between them. Germline V CDR1 and CDR2: ENHRY, SYGVKD. CDR3 nucleotides: TGTGCCATCAGTGAGGTTGGGGGCACTGAAGCTTTCTTT. This translates into CAISEVGGTEAFF.

The V gene is TRBV13, the J gene TRBJ2-3; no clear D. Germline CDR1 reads PRHDT; CDR2 reads FYEKMQ (reference sequence). The CDR3 is made up of 14 amino acids. V was shortened by 4 bases and J by 0 bases, with 8 bases between the two germline ends. The CDR3 is CASSSPTSTDTQYF. The CDR3 coding sequence is TGTGCCAGCAGCTCGCCGACTAGCACAGATACGCAGTATTTT.

The V gene is TRBV7-2, the J gene TRBJ2-2, with unresolved D. The CDR3 runs to 12 residues. V shed 1 base and J shed 7 bases, with 4 bases lying between them. Germline V gives CDR1 SGHTA, CDR2 FQGNSA. CDR3 nucleotides: TGTGCCAGCAGCTTAGTCTTCGGGGAGCTGTTTTTT. Amino acids: CASSLVFGELFF.